This T cell receptor (beta chain) was identified in a study of breast tumors, draining lymph nodes, adjacent tissues. Findings of the study overall: Tumor T cell lymph node origin was a supported hypothesis, not proven.

Breast cancer patients provided tissue from their axillary draining lymph nodes. TCRdb reanalysed the multiplex PCR reads using MiXCR and keeps one entry per CDR3 protein. The table lists 270,000 or so distinct CDR3 sequences, 30% of them singletons, with roughly 1.2% in the top ten. On this clonotype itself: Its antigen is as yet unknown. At one of its ends the junction is not consistent with the germline gene, which may arise from a read error.

The CDR3 spans 15 residues. Sequencing was performed on axillary lymph node tissue. This TCR was recovered from a female donor with breast cancer. Some clones in this sample may be carry-over from other donors' samples. The rearrangement links TRBV12-3 or TRBV12-4 to TRBJ2-7; no reliable D call. The CDR3 is CAGSFAPAVSYEQYF. The CDR3 coding sequence is TGTGCCGGCAGTTTCGCGCCGGCGGTCTCCTACGAGCAGTACTTC.